What follows are 23 T cell receptor beta chains derived from one specimen sequenced in a study of identical twins. TCRdb reanalysed the 5' RACE reads using MiXCR and keeps one entry per CDR3 protein. Among about 490,000 distinct CDR3 sequences listed, around 15% were seen once. These same data were also listed under a study on yellow fever vaccine responses in identical twins.

Input material: CD4+ T cells sorted from blood. The receptors come from a woman in her late teens or twenties in good health.

This clonotype came up many times. This chain links TRBV12-3 or TRBV12-4 with TRBJ2-1; 8 nucleotides agree with TRBD1. The CDR3 loop spans 17 amino acids. J lost 2 bases, V lost 1 base, and 7 bases had no gene match. The CDR3 reads CASSLGLTGGPYNEQFF. As DNA, the CDR3 is TGTGCCAGCAGTTTAGGTCTCACAGGGGGACCCTACAATGAGCAGTTCTTC.

This chain uses TRBV5-1 with TRBJ2-5; D is undetermined. V lost 1 base and J 4 bases, leaving 8 bases between the germline ends. CDR3 length equals 13 residues. Germline V lookup: CDR1 SGHRS, CDR2 YFSETQ. CDR3 region: CASSLQALETQYF. CDR3 coding DNA: TGCGCCAGCAGCTTGCAGGCGCTAGAGACCCAGTACTTC.

The rearrangement uses TRBV7-8 and TRBJ1-5, with a weak D call TRBD1 (6 bases). CDR3 length equals 15 residues. The germline CDR1 and CDR2 sequences are SGHVS and FQNEAQ. Trimming removed 1 base at V and 4 bases at J, with 11 bases between. The CDR3 nucleotides are TGTGCCAGCAGCTTAGTTGGAACAGGGAATCAGCCCCAGCATTTT. The encoded protein is CASSLVGTGNQPQHF. Looking up the rest from reference TRBV7-8 and TRBJ1-5 gives the full variable domain: GAGVSQSPRYKVAKRGQDVALRCDPISGHVSLFWYQQALGQGPEFLTYFQNEAQLDKSGLPSDRFFAERPEGSVSTLKIQRTQQEDSAVYLCASSLVGTGNQPQHFGDGTRLSIL.

The chain carries TRBV9 and TRBJ2-3; D is ambiguous. The V gene's germline CDR1 is SGDLS and CDR2 YYNGEE. The CDR3 length is 14 residues. V was pared by 1 base and J by 0 bases, with 6 bases between. The CDR3 bases are TGTGCCAGCAGCGTATCGCGGAGCACAGATACGCAGTATTTT. Translated: CASSVSRSTDTQYF. Combining the CDR3 with reference TRBV9 and TRBJ2-3 gives the whole variable domain DSGVTQTPKHLITATGQRVTLRCSPRSGDLSVYWYQQSLDQGLQFLIQYYNGEERAKGNILERFSAQQFPDLHSELNLSSLELGDSALYFCASSVSRSTDTQYFGPGTRLTVL.

This clonotype has just a few counts. This rearrangement joins TRBV12-3 or TRBV12-4 to TRBJ2-3; D possibly uses TRBD1 or TRBD2 (6 bases each). The V end was cut by 5 bases, the J end by 0 bases, with 18 bases between. The CDR3 is made up of 17 amino acids. The CDR3 here is CASSLGWGAPSTDTQYF. As DNA, the CDR3 is TGTGCCAGCAGTCTAGGATGGGGGGCGCCGAGCACAGATACGCAGTATTTT.

The rearrangement joins TRBV20-1 to TRBJ2-7, with TRBD2 as a possible D gene (5 bases). CDR3 length equals 12 residues. Trimming stripped 6 bases from V and 6 bases from J, with 15 bases between. Germline V gene sequence: CDR1 DFQATT, CDR2 SNEGSKA (reference sequence). CDR3 bases: TGCAGTGCGCCCCGTCTAGCTGGCGAGCAGTACGTC. This encodes CSAPRLAGEQYV.

J is TRBJ1-1 and V is TRBV29-1, with 9 positions matching TRBD1. Per germline, CDR1 SQVTM and CDR2 ANQGSEA. The CDR3 sequence is 13 residues long. The junction had 6 bases not matched to a gene; V was cut back by 6 bases and J by 4 bases. The CDR3 protein is CSVPGQGVTEAFF. Written as DNA, the CDR3 is TGCAGCGTACCGGGACAGGGTGTCACTGAAGCTTTCTTT.

The chain has TRBV5-1 and TRBJ2-7; no firm D call. Per the germline V gene, CDR1 is SGHRS and CDR2 is YFSETQ. This CDR3 contains 13 residues. The V and J ends lost 0 bases and 2 bases respectively, with 6 bases between them. Written as DNA, the CDR3 is TGCGCCAGCAGCTTGGAAATAGCCTACGAGCAGTACTTC. Amino acid sequence: CASSLEIAYEQYF.

The chain joins TRBV20-1 to TRBJ2-3, with 10 bases matching TRBD2. After removal of 1 base from V and 4 bases from J, the junction contained 5 bases not matched to a gene. The CDR3 runs 15 residues. In germline, CDR1 is DFQATT, CDR2 SNEGSKA (reference sequence). The CDR3, as DNA: TGCAGTGCTAGAGCACTAGCGGGATTTCCAGATACGCAGTATTTT. It translates to CSARALAGFPDTQYF.

This clonotype was recorded at least ten times. The chain links TRBV5-1 to TRBJ1-2; possible D gene TRBD1, 6 bases. The CDR3 runs 15 residues. Germline V gene data show CDR1 as SGHRS and CDR2 as YFSETQ. Trimming left V 6 bases short and J 2 bases short, with 17 bases between. The CDR3 DNA reads TGCGCCAGCACCCGGGAGGGGGGCCAAAACTATGGCTACACCTTC. Its protein is CASTREGGQNYGYTF.

V is TRBV20-1 and J is TRBJ2-1, with D possibly matching TRBD2 (6 bases). Trimming shortened V by 0 bases and J by 6 bases, and 18 bases separated the two germline ends. CDR1 and CDR2 from the germline V gene are DFQATT and SNEGSKA (reference sequence). The length of the CDR3 is 16 residues. The chain's CDR3 is CSARDRSGGSVNEQFF. The CDR3 DNA reads as TGCAGTGCTAGAGATCGGTCCGGGGGATCTGTCAATGAGCAGTTCTTC.

This clonotype was detected a few times. The genes are TRBV27 and TRBJ2-1; 7 bases fit TRBD1. This CDR3 has 13 residues. Per germline, CDR1 MNHEY and CDR2 SMNVEV (reference sequence). After removal of 6 bases from V and 10 bases from J, the junction contained 9 bases not matched to a gene. CDR3 in amino acids: CASSPGTEREQFF. The CDR3 nucleotides read TGTGCCAGCAGCCCCGGGACAGAGAGGGAGCAGTTCTTC.

The chain is built from TRBV7-8 and TRBJ1-1, with unresolved D. This CDR3 is built from 14 residues. Germline loops: CDR1 SGHVS, CDR2 FQNEAQ. V was trimmed by 3 bases and J by 4 bases, leaving 12 bases between them. In nucleotides, the CDR3 is TGTGCCAGCAGCTTTCAGTTAGTGAGCACTGAAGCTTTCTTT. The encoded protein is CASSFQLVSTEAFF.

The chain combines TRBV5-1 with TRBJ2-4; TRBD1 or TRBD2 may be the D gene (5 bases each). This CDR3 region has 14 residues. Germline V gives CDR1 SGHRS, CDR2 YFSETQ. Between the trimmed V and J ends, which lost 4 bases and 16 bases, there was a span of 24 bases. CDR3 in amino acids: CASSRDLAGSGSYF. For the CDR3, the DNA is TGCGCCAGCAGCCGGGACCTAGCAGGATCTGGAAGTTACTTC.

J is TRBJ1-5 and V is TRBV5-5; 7 bases are a match to TRBD1. V trimming: 4 bases; J trimming: 3 bases; junction bases outside the gene matches: 4. Germline V CDR1 and CDR2: SGHKS, YYEKEE (reference sequence). The CDR3 runs 14 residues. The CDR3 DNA sequence: TGTGCCAGCAGCCGGGACAGCACCAATCAGCCCCAGCATTTT. Translating gives CASSRDSTNQPQHF.

This clonotype has only a few counts. The chain is built from TRBV2 and TRBJ2-7; 9 bases map to TRBD1. Germline V gene data show CDR1 as SNHLY and CDR2 as FYNNEI. V shed 2 bases and J 2 bases; nucleotides not matched to a gene: 4. The CDR3 covers 15 residues. This CDR3 reads CASSERGQGTYEQYV. CDR3 nucleotides: TGTGCCAGCAGTGAAAGGGGACAGGGTACCTACGAGCAGTACGTC.

This clonotype appeared a few times. The chain is built from TRBV28 and TRBJ2-1; 9 bases line up with TRBD1. CDR1 is MDHEN, CDR2 SYDVKM, per germline. V was pared by 5 bases and J by 12 bases, with 17 bases of the junction left unmatched. This CDR3 has 16 residues. In DNA, the CDR3 is TGTGCCAGCAGTCCTAGTTCCTGGGACAGGGAAAGTATGCAGTTCTTC. Amino acids: CASSPSSWDRESMQFF.

This clonotype has a handful of counts. The rearrangement joins TRBV12-3 or TRBV12-4 to TRBJ2-7; no reliable D call. V lost 3 bases and J lost 4, with 10 bases in between. The CDR3 loop spans 13 amino acids. The CDR3 nucleotides read TGTGCCAGCAGTTTGGGCAGACCTTACGAGCAGTACGTC. Translation: CASSLGRPYEQYV.

The V gene is TRBV20-1, the J gene TRBJ2-5; TRBD2 matches 8 bases. Looked up from germline, CDR1 is DFQATT and CDR2 is SNEGSKA (reference sequence). V was pared by 4 bases and J by 5 bases, with 3 bases of the junction left unmatched. The CDR3 is 12 amino acids. CDR3 sequence reads: CSATTSVETQYF. CDR3 in DNA: TGCAGTGCTACGACTAGCGTTGAGACCCAGTACTTC.

The genes are TRBV6-1 and TRBJ2-1; 11 nucleotides agree with TRBD2. In germline, CDR1 is MNHNS, CDR2 SASEGT. The CDR3 extends over 19 amino acids. After removal of 7 bases from V and 0 bases from J, the junction contained 14 bases not matched to a gene. The CDR3 here is CASTLVYSGGVPSYNEQFF. CDR3 nucleotides: TGTGCCAGCACCTTGGTATATAGCGGGGGGGTACCCTCCTACAATGAGCAGTTCTTC.

For this clonotype: Relative to the germline gene, one junction end is altered; a read error may explain this. The CDR3 bases are TGTGCCAGCAGCTTAGCGGGGGGATTCGAGACCCAGTGCTTC. Translating gives CASSLAGGFETQCF. The chain employs TRBV6-5 and TRBJ2-5, with TRBD2 matching 10 bases. Germline values: CDR1 MNHEY, CDR2 SVGAGI. The CDR3 has 14 residues.

There are a few counts of this clonotype. The chain couples TRBV5-1 to TRBJ2-2; D is ambiguous. The CDR3 loop spans 17 amino acids. Trimming took off 4 bases at V and 3 bases at J, with 19 bases between the two ends. Germline V lookup: CDR1 SGHRS, CDR2 YFSETQ. The CDR3 protein is CASSPRSGSPDTGELFF. The CDR3 nucleotides are TGCGCCAGCAGCCCGAGGTCGGGCAGTCCGGACACCGGGGAGCTGTTTTTT.

This clonotype was found many times. The chain recombines TRBV28 with TRBJ2-2; D ambiguous. V was cut by 6 bases and J by 7 bases, with 12 bases left in between. Looked up from germline, CDR1 is MDHEN and CDR2 is SYDVKM. The CDR3 loop spans 13 amino acids. The CDR3 DNA reads TGTGCCAGCAGAGTCCAGGTTGGCGGGGAGCTGTTTTTT. Translated: CASRVQVGGELFF.